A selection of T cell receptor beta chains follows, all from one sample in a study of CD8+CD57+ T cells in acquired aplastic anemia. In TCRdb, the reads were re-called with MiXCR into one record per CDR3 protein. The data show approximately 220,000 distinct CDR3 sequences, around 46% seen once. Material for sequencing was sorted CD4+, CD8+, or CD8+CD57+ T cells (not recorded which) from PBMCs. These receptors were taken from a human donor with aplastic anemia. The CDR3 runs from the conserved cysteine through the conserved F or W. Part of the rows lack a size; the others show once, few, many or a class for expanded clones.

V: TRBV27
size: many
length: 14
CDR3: CASSLSTRSYEQYF

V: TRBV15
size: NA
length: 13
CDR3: CATSSAPGTEAFF

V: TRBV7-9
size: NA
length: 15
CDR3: CASSRDRTIPGELFF

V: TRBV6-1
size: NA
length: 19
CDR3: CASSEPGLAGNSGANVLTF

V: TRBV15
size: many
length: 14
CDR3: CATGQRASNYGYTF

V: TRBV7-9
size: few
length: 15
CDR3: CASSLILAGNTEAFF

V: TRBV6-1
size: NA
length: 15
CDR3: CASSEEEGHNSPLHF

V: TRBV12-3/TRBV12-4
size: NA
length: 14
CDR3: CASSPGSSGGGYTF

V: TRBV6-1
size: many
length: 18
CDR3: CASSEYPVSSSYNSPLHF

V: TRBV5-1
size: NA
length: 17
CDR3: CASSLAWGRRTADTQYF

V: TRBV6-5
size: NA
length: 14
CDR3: CASSYGTVEETQYF

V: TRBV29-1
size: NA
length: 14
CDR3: CSGVAVKGRTEAFF

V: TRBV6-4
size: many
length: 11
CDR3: CASGSGATLKF

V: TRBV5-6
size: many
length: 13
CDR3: CASSFGGRQPQHF

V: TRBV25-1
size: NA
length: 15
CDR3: CASSESGGAGDTQYF

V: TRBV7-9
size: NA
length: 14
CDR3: CASSPRDSSTEAFF

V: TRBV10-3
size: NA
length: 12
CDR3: CAISDPRFEQFF

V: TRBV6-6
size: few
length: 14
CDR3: CASKGQGVRYEQYF

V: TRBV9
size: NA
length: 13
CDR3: CASNQLSRPGPRF

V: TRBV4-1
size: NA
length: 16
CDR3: CASSHLTGGANLGYTF

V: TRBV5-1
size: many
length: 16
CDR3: CASSPYLAGGFYEQYF

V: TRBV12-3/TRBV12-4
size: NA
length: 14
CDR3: CAISESRANQPQHF

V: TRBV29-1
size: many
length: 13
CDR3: CSFLDGRQETQYF

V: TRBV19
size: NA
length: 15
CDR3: CASIEGAQANYGYTF

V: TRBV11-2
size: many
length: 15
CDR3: CASSLLARGTDTQYF

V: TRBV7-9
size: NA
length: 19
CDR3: CASSLDLRQGRGSRYGYTF

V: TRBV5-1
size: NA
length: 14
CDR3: CASSSGTSGDTQYF

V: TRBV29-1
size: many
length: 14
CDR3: CSVATGTGQTELFF

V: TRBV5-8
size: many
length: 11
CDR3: CASSLMDEQFF

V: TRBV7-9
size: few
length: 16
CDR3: CASSLGTGLGNTGAFF

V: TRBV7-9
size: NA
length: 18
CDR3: CASSFRDSNTGVAYEQYF

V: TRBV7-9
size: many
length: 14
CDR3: CASSLEGHGEKLFF

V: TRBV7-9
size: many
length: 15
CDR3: CASSIRATPPYEQYF

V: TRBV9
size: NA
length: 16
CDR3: CASSVGPNGNTGELFF

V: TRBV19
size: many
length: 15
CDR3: CASSRGSIMNTEAFF

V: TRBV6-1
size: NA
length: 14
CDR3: CASSLGGRANEQYF

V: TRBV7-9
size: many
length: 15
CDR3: CASSPDGSGTYEQYF

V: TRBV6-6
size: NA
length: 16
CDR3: CASSYRTIANTGELFF

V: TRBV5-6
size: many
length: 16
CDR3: CASSWARTGGTDTQYF

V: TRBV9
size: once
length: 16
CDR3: CASSVDLGQVGYGYTF

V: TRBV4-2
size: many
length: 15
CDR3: CASSQKDRDNSPLHF

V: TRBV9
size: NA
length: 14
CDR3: CASSQGQGDQPQHF

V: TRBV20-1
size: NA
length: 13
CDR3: CSAKDRGKEKLFF

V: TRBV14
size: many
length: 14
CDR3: CASSPQTGGYEQYF

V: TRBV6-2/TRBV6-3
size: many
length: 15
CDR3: CASRHRAYGNQPQHF

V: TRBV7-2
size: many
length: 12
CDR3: CASSSGRNEQFF

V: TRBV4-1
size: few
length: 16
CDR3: CASRLLGGSSYNEQFF

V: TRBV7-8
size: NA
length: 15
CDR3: CASRSRTGEGSPLHF

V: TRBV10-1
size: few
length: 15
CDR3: CAIVYGGDSVGELFF

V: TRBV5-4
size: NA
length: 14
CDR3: CASSSQGRDTEAFF

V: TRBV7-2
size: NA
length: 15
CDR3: CASSQATGAKNIQYF

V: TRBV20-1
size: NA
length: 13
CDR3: CSADSGERYEQYF

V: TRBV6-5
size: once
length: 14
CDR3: CASSLSGSGNERFF

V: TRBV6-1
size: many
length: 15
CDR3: CALGAEGNSNQPQHF

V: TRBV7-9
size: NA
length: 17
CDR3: CASSLGGLAENTGGLFF

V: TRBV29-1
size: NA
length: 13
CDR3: CSVAGTGSYGYTF

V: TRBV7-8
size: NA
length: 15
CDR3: CASSLTFMIEYEQYF

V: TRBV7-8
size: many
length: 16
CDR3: CASSPRGFGGTYEQYF

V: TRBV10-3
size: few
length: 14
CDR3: CASSPDSGANVLTF

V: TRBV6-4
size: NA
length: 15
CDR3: CASGYTGSSYNEQSF